What follows is one T cell receptor (beta chain) and its context. The clone's antigen remains unknown. One base away there is no much larger clone; base qualities are not given. The CDR3 runs 14 residues from the cysteine to the phenylalanine. The read is trimmed to its CDR3 DNA, 42 bases read in frame from base 1. CDR1 and CDR2, looked up from the germline V gene, are SGHAT and FQNNGV. The junction carries 7 bases between V and J, which are trimmed by 1 base and 1 base respectively. Using the deep immunoSEQ assay, TCR CDR3 regions were amplified from genomic DNA by multiplex PCR. For each cell subset, the extracted genomic DNA was distributed evenly across all wells of several immunoSEQ 96-well plates, and each plate served as one replicate. For sorted subsets, each replicate PCR was loaded with 150 to 250 ng genomic DNA, equivalent to 30,000 to 35,000 T cell genomes. Purified libraries were measured with a Qubit 3.0 fluorometer, size-checked on a Bioanalyzer 2100, and measured again with the KAPA Library Quantification kit. Each immunoSEQ 96-well plate was sequenced on its own single-read 150-cycle Illumina NextSeq 550 flow cell. The paper's data handling went like this. Because only junctional sequences without quality scores were contained in the immunoSEQ output, filtering matching that applied to full-length reads could not be performed. To assign V/J genes and CDR3, sequences were annotated using PyIR, a Python wrapper for IgBLAST v1.9, with IMGT germline references. Reads with weak V/J assignments (E-value above 1e-6), missing CDR3, stop codons, out-of-frame junctions, or ambiguous translated residues were removed. A V3J clonotype was defined by an identical inferred V gene, J gene, and CDR3 amino acid sequence. Percentage overlap between repertoires was computed as shared unique clonotypes divided by the size of the smaller repertoire. Repertoire richness was assessed with RTK rarefaction, the Chao1 estimator, and Recon v2.1 estimates of unobserved clonotypes. Generation probabilities were computed with OLGA for all TCRbeta clonotypes obtained by the gDNA method from several donors. What TCRdb holds here is the immuneACCESS table cut down to in-frame rearrangements. Part of the clones is not present; checked against another copy, under half of the missing clones reflect an unresolved V gene, and the others are unexplained. The D gene and trimming were derived from the DNA, and the V and J assignments and clone size from that table. The sample yields about 750,000 clones; approximately 92% were counted once. The top ten clones comprise 24% of the sample.

This sample is part of a study of shared clonotypes between healthy human individuals (dated by TCRdb to 2018 to 2021). For the wider study: The cohort comprised two women and a few men aged 18 to 49 years. For each donor, CD4 naive and CD4 memory were each run on three plates, CD8 naive on two plates, and CD8 memory on one plate. To estimate repertoire size and how much clonotype sharing occurs between individuals, the study deeply sequenced the blood TCR repertoires of roughly 5 healthy adults. To increase sequencing depth and limit assay-specific biases, different laboratories used diverse techniques to prepare libraries and sequence TCR repertoires. Between about 0.8 and 8.9 billion PBMCs per donor were obtained by leukapheresis. Study-wide conclusions, independent of this receptor: Naive subsets generally had larger estimated clonotype richness than memory subsets did. Compared with non-shared clonotypes, the clonotypes found in all four sorted-subset donors had higher generation probabilities. Because the study included a small number of donors, the genetic and exposure-history diversity represented was limited. Only blood was sampled, and tissue TCR repertoires likely differ from those in blood. When a few donors were compared, the shared fraction of clonotypes was 5% to 6.5% for naive CD4, about 4% for naive CD8, 2% to 2.5% for memory CD4, and less than 0.45% for memory CD8. Based on pairwise subsampling, the degree of clonotype sharing among donors was expected to be affected by sequencing depth. Even with the large sequencing depth, rarefaction of the sorted-subset datasets indicated that sequencing was incomplete.

CD8 naive samples were CD45RO-negative cells positively selected for CCR7, giving a CD45RA+CCR7+ population that excluded TemRA cells. The donors were healthy, HIV-negative adults with no recently reported acute infections or vaccinations. All donors were Caucasian adults living in Nashville, Tennessee, USA. Blood was collected by leukapheresis, and PBMCs were isolated by Ficoll-Histopaque density gradient centrifugation and then cryopreserved in liquid nitrogen vapor phase. Analytical flow cytometry was used to check the purity and quantity of each magnetically sorted T cell population. Each sorted fraction had its genomic DNA isolated and then quantified by UV absorbance on a Nanodrop 2000c.

The sequence links TRBV11-2 to TRBJ2-5, with the D gene call left open. Sequenced: naive CD8+ T cells sorted from blood. This specimen's cell subset or site label, per the study, means: CD45RA+CCR7+. This sequence originates from a man under 40 in good health. The DNA sequence is given as TGTGCCAGCAGCTTAGTGCTCTCCCAAGAGACCCAGTACTTC. Its coded protein is CASSLVLSQETQYF.